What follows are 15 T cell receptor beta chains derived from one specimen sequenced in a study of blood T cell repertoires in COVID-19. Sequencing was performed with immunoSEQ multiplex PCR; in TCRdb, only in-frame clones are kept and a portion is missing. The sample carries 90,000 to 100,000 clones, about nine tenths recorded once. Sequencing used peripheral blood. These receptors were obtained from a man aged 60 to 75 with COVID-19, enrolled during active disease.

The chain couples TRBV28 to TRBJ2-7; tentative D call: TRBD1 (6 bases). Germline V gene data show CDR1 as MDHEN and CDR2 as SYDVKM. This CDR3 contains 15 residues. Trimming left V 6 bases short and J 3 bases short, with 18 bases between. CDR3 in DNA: TGTGCCAGCAGCCGCCTTAGAGGACAGCGCTACGAGCAGTACTTC. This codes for CASSRLRGQRYEQYF.

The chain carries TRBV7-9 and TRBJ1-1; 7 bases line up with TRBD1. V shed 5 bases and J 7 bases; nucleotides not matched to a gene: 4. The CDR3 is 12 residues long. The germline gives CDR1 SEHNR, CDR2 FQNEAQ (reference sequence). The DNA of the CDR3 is TGTGCCAGCAGCCCCGACAGGGATGAAGCTTTCTTT. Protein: CASSPDRDEAFF.

Written as DNA, the CDR3 is TGTGCCAGCAGAAGGACTACAAACACCGGGGAGCTGTTTTTT. It yields the protein CASRRTTNTGELFF. The chain links TRBV2 to TRBJ2-2; tentatively, D is TRBD2 (6 bases). Germline-derived CDR1 and CDR2 are SNHLY and FYNNEI. The CDR3 extends over 14 amino acids. Between the trimmed V and J ends, which lost 6 bases and 2 bases, there was a span of 10 bases.

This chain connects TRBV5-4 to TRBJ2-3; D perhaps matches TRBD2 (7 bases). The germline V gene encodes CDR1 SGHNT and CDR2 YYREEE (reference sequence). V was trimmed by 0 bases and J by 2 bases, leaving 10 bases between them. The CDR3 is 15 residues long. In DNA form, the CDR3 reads TGTGCCAGCAGCTTGGATGGGGGGGCCACAGATACGCAGTATTTT. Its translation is CASSLDGGATDTQYF.

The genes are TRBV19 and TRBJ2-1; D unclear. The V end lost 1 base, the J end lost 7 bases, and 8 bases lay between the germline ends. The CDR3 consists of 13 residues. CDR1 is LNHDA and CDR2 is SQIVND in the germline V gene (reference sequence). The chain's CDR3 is CASSIVLGNEQFF. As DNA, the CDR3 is TGTGCCAGTAGTATAGTTCTAGGAAATGAGCAGTTCTTC.

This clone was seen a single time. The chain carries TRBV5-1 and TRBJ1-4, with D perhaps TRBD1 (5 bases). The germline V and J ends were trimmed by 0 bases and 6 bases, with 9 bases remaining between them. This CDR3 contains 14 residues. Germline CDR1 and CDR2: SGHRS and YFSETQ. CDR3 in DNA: TGCGCCAGCAGCTTGGGAGGGACTCATGAAAAACTGTTTTTT. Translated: CASSLGGTHEKLFF. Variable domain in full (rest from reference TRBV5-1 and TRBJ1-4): KAGVTQTPRYLIKTRGQQVTLSCSPISGHRSVSWYQQTPGQGLQFLFEYFSETQRNKGNFPGRFSGRQFSNSRSEMNVSTLELGDSALYLCASSLGGTHEKLFFGSGTQLSVL.

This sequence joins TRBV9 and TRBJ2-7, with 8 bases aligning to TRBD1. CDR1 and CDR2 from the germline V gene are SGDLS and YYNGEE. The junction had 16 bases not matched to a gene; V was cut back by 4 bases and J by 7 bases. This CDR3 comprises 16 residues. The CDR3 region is CASSPRDRLGDGEQYF. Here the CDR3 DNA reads TGTGCCAGCAGCCCCCGGGACAGGCTAGGAGATGGGGAGCAGTACTTC. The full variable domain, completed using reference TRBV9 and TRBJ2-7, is DSGVTQTPKHLITATGQRVTLRCSPRSGDLSVYWYQQSLDQGLQFLIQYYNGEERAKGNILERFSAQQFPDLHSELNLSSLELGDSALYFCASSPRDRLGDGEQYFGPGTRLTVT.

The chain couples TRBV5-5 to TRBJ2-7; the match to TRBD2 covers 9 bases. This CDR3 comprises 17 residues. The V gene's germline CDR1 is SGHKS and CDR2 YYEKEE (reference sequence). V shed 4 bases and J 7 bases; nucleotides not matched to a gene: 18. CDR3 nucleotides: TGTGCCAGCAGCCTTTGGCCCGCTAGCGGGGAAACTGGGGAGCAGTACTTC. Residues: CASSLWPASGETGEQYF.

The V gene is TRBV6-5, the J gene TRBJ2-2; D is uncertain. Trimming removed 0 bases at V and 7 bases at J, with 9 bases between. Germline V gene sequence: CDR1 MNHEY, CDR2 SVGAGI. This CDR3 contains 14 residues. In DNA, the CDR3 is TGTGCCAGCAGTTACTCCTCGGGTGTCGGGGAGCTGTTTTTT. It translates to CASSYSSGVGELFF.

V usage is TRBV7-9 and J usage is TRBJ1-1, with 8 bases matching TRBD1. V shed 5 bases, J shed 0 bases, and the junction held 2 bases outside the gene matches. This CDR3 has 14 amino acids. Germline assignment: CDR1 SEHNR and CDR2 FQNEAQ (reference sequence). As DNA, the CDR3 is TGTGCCAGCAGCCTACAGGGGGTGAACACTGAAGCTTTCTTT. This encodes CASSLQGVNTEAFF. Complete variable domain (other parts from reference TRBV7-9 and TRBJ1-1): DTGVSQNPRHKITKRGQNVTFRCDPISEHNRLYWYRQTLGQGPEFLTYFQNEAQLEKSRLLSDRFSAERPKGSFSTLEIQRTEQGDSAMYLCASSLQGVNTEAFFGQGTRLTVV.

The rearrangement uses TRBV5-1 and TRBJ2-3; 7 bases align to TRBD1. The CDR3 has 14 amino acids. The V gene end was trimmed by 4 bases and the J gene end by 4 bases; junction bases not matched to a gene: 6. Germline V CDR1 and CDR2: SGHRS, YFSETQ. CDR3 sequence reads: CASSGGQSPDTQYF. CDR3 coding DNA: TGCGCCAGCAGCGGGGGACAGTCCCCAGATACGCAGTATTTT.

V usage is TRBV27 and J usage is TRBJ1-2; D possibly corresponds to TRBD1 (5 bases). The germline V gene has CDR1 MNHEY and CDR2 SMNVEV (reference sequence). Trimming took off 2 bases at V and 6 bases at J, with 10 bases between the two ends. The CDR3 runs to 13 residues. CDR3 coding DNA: TGTGCCAGCAGTTTAGGAGGGGCAAATGGCTACACCTTC. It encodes CASSLGGANGYTF.

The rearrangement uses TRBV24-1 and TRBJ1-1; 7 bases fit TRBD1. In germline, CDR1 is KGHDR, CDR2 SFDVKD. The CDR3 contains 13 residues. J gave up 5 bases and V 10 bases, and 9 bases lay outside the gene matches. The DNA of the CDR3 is TGTGCCACAAGTTTACAGGGGTCGACTGAAGCTTTCTTT. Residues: CATSLQGSTEAFF.

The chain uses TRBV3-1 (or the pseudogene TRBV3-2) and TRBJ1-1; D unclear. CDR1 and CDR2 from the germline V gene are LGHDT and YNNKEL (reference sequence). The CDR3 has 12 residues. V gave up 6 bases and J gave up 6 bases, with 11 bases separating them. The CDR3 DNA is TGTGCCAGCAGACCCACGGGGTCTGAAGCTTTCTTT. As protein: CASRPTGSEAFF.

The DNA for the CDR3 is TGTGCCAGCAGCTTCACCCTAGCGGGTTCTGGCGAGCAGTACTTC. Translation: CASSFTLAGSGEQYF. The chain recombines TRBV11-3 with TRBJ2-7; 8 nucleotides match TRBD2. Trimming at V came to 3 bases and at J to 6 bases, leaving 10 bases not matched to a gene. Germline lookup yields CDR1 SGHNT and CDR2 YENEEA. The CDR3 has 15 residues.